This TCR beta chain was recorded in a study of shared clonotypes between healthy human individuals. Study-wide background: The study drew on a couple of women and three men aged 18 to 49 as donors.

Trimming cost V 8 bases and J 7 bases; bases outside gene matches: 7. CDR3 size: 12 residues. Germline V gene sequence: CDR1 SQVTM, CDR2 ANQGSEA. Deep was the level at which the assay was run. Sequenced by immunoSEQ multiplex PCR; TCRdb stores in-frame clones only, minus some. The sample yields about 2,500,000 clones, approximately 92% seen once. As concerns this clone: The target antigen is unknown.

Whole-study findings and limits: Generally, naive subsets came out with larger estimated richness than memory subsets.

The donor population consisted of healthy HIV-negative adults with no recent acute infections or vaccinations. The chain recombines TRBV29-1 with TRBJ2-1; 8 bases are shared with TRBD2. Sample: naive CD4+ T cells sorted from blood. Subset meaning: CD45RA+ positively selected. The receptor was isolated from a man aged 18 to 29 in good health. The CDR3 sequence: CSLRTSRNEQFF. CDR3 in DNA: TGCAGCTTAAGGACTAGCAGGAATGAGCAGTTCTTC.